The T cell receptor beta chain described here comes from a study of cytomegalovirus exposure and HLA in healthy donors. Findings of the study overall: DRB1 had the most TCR associations and HLA-C the fewest, a later analysis found, with rates varying by HLA locus.

The PCR contained 60 Vbeta and 13 Jbeta primers. This table comes from immunoSEQ multiplex PCR, and its TCRdb copy is limited to in-frame clones, with some not included. The sample contains approximately 200,000 clones, 78% of which appear only once. CDR3 length: 16 amino acids. J was trimmed by 2 bases and V by 6 bases; bases with no gene match: 12. Germline CDR1 reads MDHEN; CDR2 reads SYDVKM. A note on this clone: Its antigen is undetermined.

This sequence joins TRBV28 and TRBJ2-7; the match to TRBD2 covers 8 bases. This receptor was taken from a woman in her 30s in good health and CMV-seropositive. Sequencing was done on a sample of PBMCs. CDR3 in amino acids: CASSLPGLANAYEQYF. The CDR3 nucleotides are TGTGCCAGCAGCCTCCCCGGACTAGCTAATGCCTACGAGCAGTACTTC.